The T cell receptor (beta chain) described here comes from a study of T cell changes during pregnancy in multiple sclerosis. CDR3 length: 16 residues. CDR1 and CDR2 from the germline V gene are LNHNV and YYDKDF (reference sequence). J gave up 6 bases and V 1 base, and 9 bases lay outside the gene matches. Clones were sequenced by immunoSEQ multiplex PCR, and TCRdb holds only the in-frame ones, with some missing. The repertoire includes 100,000 or so clones, 92% of them detected once, and 1.5% to 2.5% sits in the top ten. The chain employs TRBV15 and TRBJ1-5, with 7 positions matching TRBD1. The input for sequencing was peripheral blood, taken after pregnancy. The receptor was derived from a female donor with multiple sclerosis, enrolled in a pregnancy study. The CDR3 sequence: CATSRGKQGIGQPQHF. CDR3 nucleotides: TGTGCCACCAGCAGAGGGAAACAGGGGATCGGTCAGCCCCAGCATTTT.